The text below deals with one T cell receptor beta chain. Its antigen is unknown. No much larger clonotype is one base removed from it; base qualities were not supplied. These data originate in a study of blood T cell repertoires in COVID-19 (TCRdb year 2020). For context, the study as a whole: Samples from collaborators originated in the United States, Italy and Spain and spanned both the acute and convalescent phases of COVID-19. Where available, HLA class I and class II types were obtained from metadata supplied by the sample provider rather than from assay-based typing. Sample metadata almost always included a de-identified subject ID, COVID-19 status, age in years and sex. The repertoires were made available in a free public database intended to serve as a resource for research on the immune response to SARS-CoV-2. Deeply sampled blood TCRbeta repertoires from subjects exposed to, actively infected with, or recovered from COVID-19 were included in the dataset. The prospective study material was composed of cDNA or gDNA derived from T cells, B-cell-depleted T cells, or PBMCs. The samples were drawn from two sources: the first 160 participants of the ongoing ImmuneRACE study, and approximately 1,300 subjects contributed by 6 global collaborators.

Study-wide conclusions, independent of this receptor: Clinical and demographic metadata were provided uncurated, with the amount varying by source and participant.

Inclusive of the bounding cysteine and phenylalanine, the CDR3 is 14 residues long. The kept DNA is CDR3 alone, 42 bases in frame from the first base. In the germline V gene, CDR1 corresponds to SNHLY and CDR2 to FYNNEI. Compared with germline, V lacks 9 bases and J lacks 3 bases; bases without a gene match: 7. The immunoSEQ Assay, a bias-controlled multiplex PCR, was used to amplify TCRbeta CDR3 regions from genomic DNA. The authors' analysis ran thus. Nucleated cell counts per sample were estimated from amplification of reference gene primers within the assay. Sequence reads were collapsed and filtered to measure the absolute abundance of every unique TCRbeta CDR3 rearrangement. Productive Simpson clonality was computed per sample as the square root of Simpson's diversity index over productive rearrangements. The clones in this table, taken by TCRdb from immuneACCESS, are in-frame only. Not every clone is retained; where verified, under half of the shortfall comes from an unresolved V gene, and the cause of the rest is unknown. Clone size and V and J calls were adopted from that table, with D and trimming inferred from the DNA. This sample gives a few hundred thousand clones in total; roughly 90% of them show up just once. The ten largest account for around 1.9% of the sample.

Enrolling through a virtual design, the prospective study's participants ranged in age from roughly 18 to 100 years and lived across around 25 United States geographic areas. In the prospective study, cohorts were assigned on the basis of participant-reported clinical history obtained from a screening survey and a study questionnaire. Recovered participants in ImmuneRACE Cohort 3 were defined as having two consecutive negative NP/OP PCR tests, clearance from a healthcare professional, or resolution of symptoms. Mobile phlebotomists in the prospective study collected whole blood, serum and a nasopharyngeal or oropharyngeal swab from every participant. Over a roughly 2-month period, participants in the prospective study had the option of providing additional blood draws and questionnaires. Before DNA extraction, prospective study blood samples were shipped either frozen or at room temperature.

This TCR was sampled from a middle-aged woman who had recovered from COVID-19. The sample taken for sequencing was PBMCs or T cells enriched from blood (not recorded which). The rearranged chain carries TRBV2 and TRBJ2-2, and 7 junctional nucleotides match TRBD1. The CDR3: CARRGRLDTGELFF. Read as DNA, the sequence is TGTGCCAGGAGGGGGCGGTTGGACACCGGGGAGCTGTTTTTT.